This is a list of T cell receptor beta chains from one sample in a study of PD-1 blockade in classical Hodgkin lymphoma. The data were produced by immunoSEQ multiplex PCR, yet TCRdb's version contains in-frame clones alone and is incomplete. The top ten clones hold roughly 3.9% of a sample with approximately 15,000 clones, roughly nine tenths of them seen once. The sample consisted of peripheral blood mononuclear cells (PBMCs). The receptors stem from a human donor with classical Hodgkin lymphoma. Each CDR3 is given with its conserved first and last residue. D genes are given only for firm matches. Size tells how often a clone was seen (once, few, many) or the class of an expanded clone, and some rows leave it out.

D: TRBD2
V: TRBV10-1
size: once
J: TRBJ2-1
CDR3: CASGPSGRDEQFF
DNA: TGCGCCAGCGGGCCTAGCGGGAGGGATGAGCAGTTCTTC

D: TRBD1
V: TRBV27
size: .
J: TRBJ2-4
CDR3: CASSPGQSRSKNIQYF
DNA: TGTGCCAGCAGTCCGGGACAGTCTCGCTCCAAGAACATTCAGTACTTC

D: TRBD1
V: TRBV28
size: .
J: TRBJ2-1
CDR3: CASSFIPGQGVDEQFF
DNA: TGTGCCAGCAGTTTTATTCCGGGACAGGGGGTCGATGAGCAGTTCTTC

D: TRBD2
V: TRBV4-3
size: .
J: TRBJ2-1
CDR3: CASSQDLAGGYNEQFF
DNA: TGCGCCAGCAGCCAAGATCTAGCGGGAGGGTACAATGAGCAGTTCTTC

D: TRBD2
V: TRBV5-4
size: .
J: TRBJ2-5
CDR3: CASSSVTSGSKTQYF
DNA: TGTGCCAGCAGCTCTGTGACTAGCGGGAGTAAGACCCAGTACTTC

D: .
V: TRBV4-2
size: .
J: TRBJ1-2
CDR3: CASSQARAVSNYGYTF
DNA: TGTGCCAGCAGCCAAGCTAGGGCAGTCTCTAACTATGGCTACACCTTC

D: TRBD1
V: TRBV28
size: .
J: TRBJ2-1
CDR3: CASSHPGQGFDVIGNEQFF
DNA: TGTGCCAGCAGCCACCCGGGACAGGGGTTCGACGTAATAGGCAATGAGCAGTTCTTC

D: TRBD1
V: TRBV7-3
size: .
J: TRBJ1-1
CDR3: CASSLRQGMNTEAFF
DNA: TGTGCCAGCAGCTTAAGACAGGGAATGAACACTGAAGCTTTCTTT

D: .
V: TRBV28
size: .
J: TRBJ1-1
CDR3: CASRTGHLIGAEAFF
DNA: TGTGCCAGCAGAACGGGACACTTGATCGGAGCTGAAGCTTTCTTT

D: .
V: TRBV6-5
size: .
J: TRBJ2-5
CDR3: CASSYSTIIAAQYF
DNA: TGTGCCAGCAGTTACTCGACCATCATCGCGGCCCAGTACTTC

D: .
V: TRBV6-5
size: .
J: TRBJ1-3
CDR3: CASSYTDRFSGNTIYF
DNA: TGTGCCAGCAGTTACACCGACAGGTTCTCTGGAAACACCATATATTTT

D: .
V: TRBV7-2
size: .
J: TRBJ2-7
CDR3: CASSLGQVPYEQYF
DNA: TGTGCCAGCAGCTTAGGACAAGTCCCCTACGAGCAGTACTTC

D: TRBD1
V: TRBV19
size: .
J: TRBJ2-1
CDR3: CASSNRDRALGEQFF
DNA: TGTGCCAGTAGCAACCGGGACAGGGCTTTAGGTGAGCAGTTCTTC

D: .
V: TRBV21-1
size: .
J: TRBJ2-1
CDR3: CTSSISEQFF
DNA: TGTACCAGCAGCATATCTGAGCAGTTCTTC

D: .
V: TRBV9
size: few
J: TRBJ1-4
CDR3: CASSVGWGSNEKLFF
DNA: TGTGCCAGCAGCGTAGGATGGGGGTCTAATGAAAAACTGTTTTTT

D: TRBD2
V: TRBV7-6
size: .
J: TRBJ2-3
CDR3: CASSPVLAGVRASTDTQYF
DNA: TGTGCCAGCAGCCCGGTACTAGCGGGAGTACGGGCGAGCACAGATACGCAGTATTTT

D: TRBD2
V: TRBV19
size: .
J: TRBJ2-5
CDR3: CASSKTSGSQETQYF
DNA: TGTGCCAGTAGTAAGACTAGCGGGAGTCAAGAGACCCAGTACTTC

D: .
V: TRBV27
size: .
J: TRBJ1-4
CDR3: CASSLLGGVKTEKLFF
DNA: TGTGCCAGCAGTTTATTGGGTGGGGTAAAAACCGAAAAACTGTTTTTT

D: .
V: TRBV7-9
size: once
J: TRBJ1-1
CDR3: CASSLAGYTEAFF
DNA: TGTGCCAGCAGCTTAGCAGGGTACACTGAAGCTTTCTTT

D: TRBD2
V: TRBV30
size: .
J: TRBJ2-1
CDR3: CAWSVLAGVRNEQFF
DNA: TGTGCCTGGAGTGTACTTGCGGGAGTGAGAAATGAGCAGTTCTTC

D: TRBD1
V: TRBV5-1
size: .
J: TRBJ2-2
CDR3: CASSLEIYRGGTGELFF
DNA: TGCGCCAGCAGCTTGGAAATTTACAGGGGCGGAACCGGGGAGCTGTTTTTT

D: TRBD2
V: TRBV4-1
size: .
J: TRBJ2-2
CDR3: CASSRTLAGLNTGELFF
DNA: TGCGCCAGCAGCCGTACACTAGCGGGACTCAACACCGGGGAGCTGTTTTTT

D: TRBD1
V: TRBV5-4
size: .
J: TRBJ2-7
CDR3: CASSLGSRQGSYEQYF
DNA: TGTGCCAGCAGCTTGGGAAGCCGACAGGGCTCCTACGAGCAGTACTTC

D: TRBD2
V: TRBV11-2
size: .
J: TRBJ2-3
CDR3: CASSGAGLRTDTQYF
DNA: TGTGCCAGCAGCGGAGCGGGACTAAGGACAGATACGCAGTATTTT

D: .
V: TRBV21-1
size: .
J: TRBJ1-2
CDR3: CASTFRPETGNYGYTF
DNA: TGTGCCAGCACCTTTCGGCCCGAAACAGGAAACTATGGCTACACCTTC

D: .
V: TRBV7-9
size: .
J: TRBJ1-5
CDR3: CASSLWGSNQPQHF
DNA: TGTGCCAGCAGCTTATGGGGTAGCAATCAGCCCCAGCATTTT

D: TRBD1
V: TRBV7-2
size: .
J: TRBJ2-2
CDR3: CASSLDRATGELFF
DNA: TGTGCCAGCAGTTTGGACAGGGCTACCGGGGAGCTGTTTTTT

D: .
V: TRBV5-8
size: .
J: TRBJ2-1
CDR3: CASSRDNLNEQFF
DNA: TGTGCCAGCAGCCGGGACAACCTCAATGAGCAGTTCTTC

D: TRBD1
V: TRBV4-1
size: .
J: TRBJ1-2
CDR3: CASSHPSGDRGISGDYGYTF
DNA: TGCGCCAGCAGCCACCCAAGCGGGGACAGGGGAATCTCCGGCGACTATGGCTACACCTTC

D: TRBD1
V: TRBV6-5
size: .
J: TRBJ1-5
CDR3: CASSSRDRGSQPQHF
DNA: TGTGCCAGCAGTTCCCGGGACAGGGGGTCGCAGCCCCAGCATTTT

D: TRBD1
V: TRBV19
size: .
J: TRBJ1-1
CDR3: CASSPSDRGSEAFF
DNA: TGTGCCAGTAGTCCCTCCGACAGGGGATCTGAAGCTTTCTTT

D: .
V: TRBV28
size: .
J: TRBJ1-1
CDR3: CASSLRESPEAFF
DNA: TGTGCCAGCAGTTTGCGGGAGTCCCCTGAAGCTTTCTTT

D: TRBD1
V: TRBV12-5
size: few
J: TRBJ1-5
CDR3: CASGQQGGDQPQHF
DNA: TGTGCTAGTGGTCAGCAGGGGGGGGATCAGCCCCAGCATTTT

D: .
V: TRBV30
size: few
J: TRBJ1-1
CDR3: CAWSADGRDTEAFF
DNA: TGTGCCTGGAGCGCTGACGGAAGGGATACTGAAGCTTTCTTT

D: TRBD2
V: TRBV28
size: .
J: TRBJ2-3
CDR3: CASSLTSGRMTDTQYF
DNA: TGTGCCAGCAGTTTGACTAGCGGGAGGATGACAGATACGCAGTATTTT

D: .
V: TRBV28
size: .
J: TRBJ2-1
CDR3: CASSLPAPSYEQFF
DNA: TGTGCCAGCAGTTTACCCGCACCCTCGTATGAGCAGTTCTTC

D: .
V: TRBV18
size: .
J: TRBJ1-1
CDR3: CASSPPGTSRTEAFF
DNA: TGTGCCAGCTCACCACCGGGGACCTCGAGGACTGAAGCTTTCTTT

D: .
V: TRBV20-1
size: .
J: TRBJ2-5
CDR3: CSARLKTQYF
DNA: TGCAGTGCTAGATTGAAGACCCAGTACTTC

D: .
V: TRBV4-1
size: .
J: TRBJ2-7
CDR3: CASSHKGNSYEQYF
DNA: TGCGCCAGCAGCCACAAAGGGAACTCCTACGAGCAGTACTTC

D: TRBD1
V: TRBV5-1
size: .
J: TRBJ2-3
CDR3: CASSHGTGTDTQYF
DNA: TGCGCCAGCAGCCACGGGACAGGCACAGATACGCAGTATTTT

D: .
V: TRBV7-8
size: once
J: TRBJ1-3
CDR3: CASSLDRRGTGNTIYF
DNA: TGTGCCAGCAGCTTAGATCGGAGGGGAACTGGAAACACCATATATTTT

D: .
V: TRBV28
size: .
J: TRBJ1-2
CDR3: CASSLLGVGYGYTF
DNA: TGTGCCAGCAGTTTATTAGGGGTGGGATATGGCTACACCTTC

D: TRBD1
V: TRBV5-6
size: .
J: TRBJ2-2
CDR3: CASSLYAGGNTGELFF
DNA: TGTGCCAGCAGCTTGTACGCAGGGGGGAACACCGGGGAGCTGTTTTTT

D: TRBD1
V: TRBV7-2
size: .
J: TRBJ2-7
CDR3: CASSQGTGGGEQYF
DNA: TGTGCCAGCAGCCAAGGGACAGGGGGAGGGGAGCAGTACTTC

D: .
V: TRBV28
size: .
J: TRBJ2-1
CDR3: CASSPTWSLSNEQFF
DNA: TGTGCCAGCAGTCCCACATGGTCCCTTAGCAATGAGCAGTTCTTC

D: .
V: TRBV7-2
size: .
J: TRBJ2-1
CDR3: CASSFSSADYNEQFF
DNA: TGTGCCAGCAGCTTCTCTTCGGCGGACTACAATGAGCAGTTCTTC

D: .
V: TRBV11-2
size: .
J: TRBJ2-3
CDR3: CASSLSGFMLTDTQYF
DNA: TGTGCCAGCAGCTTATCGGGGTTTATGTTAACAGATACGCAGTATTTT

D: .
V: TRBV7-9
size: .
J: TRBJ1-2
CDR3: CASSLGGGYGYTF
DNA: TGTGCCAGCAGCTTAGGAGGGGGGTATGGCTACACCTTC